The 32 T cell receptor beta chains presented below share a single source sample, sequenced in a study of shared clonotypes between healthy human individuals. Only in-frame clones appear in the TCRdb table, and some are missing; sequencing was by immunoSEQ multiplex PCR. The sample records approximately 2.3 million clones, over 90% being singletons. The specimen was naive CD4+ T cells from PBMCs. This sample's subset: CD45RA+ positively selected. Source of these receptors: a man aged 18 to 29 in good health. Some clones in this sample may be carry-over from other donors' samples.

Note on this clone: The same CDR3 also results from other DNA sequences found in this sample. The rearrangement uses TRBV2 and TRBJ1-1; D remains unclear. V was cut by 3 bases and J by 0 bases, with 5 bases left in between. From germline, CDR1 is SNHLY and CDR2 FYNNEI. The CDR3 spans 13 residues. CDR3 protein: CASSEAVNTEAFF. The CDR3 DNA reads TGTGCCAGCAGTGAGGCAGTGAACACTGAAGCTTTCTTT.

The chain links TRBV27 to TRBJ1-1; 8 bases are a match to TRBD1. Germline V lookup: CDR1 MNHEY, CDR2 SMNVEV (reference sequence). This CDR3 spans 15 amino acids. The trim removed 5 bases at V and 3 bases at J, leaving 8 bases unmatched. The CDR3 protein is CASSARTGLYTEAFF. The CDR3 region has the DNA TGTGCCAGCAGTGCCCGGACAGGGTTATACACTGAAGCTTTCTTT.

The V and J genes are TRBV9 and TRBJ1-5; D is perhaps TRBD1 (6 bases). This CDR3 is 14 amino acids long. The V end was cut by 4 bases, the J end by 2 bases, with 10 bases between. Germline V gives CDR1 SGDLS, CDR2 YYNGEE. This CDR3 is CASSREGGNQPQHF. The CDR3, as DNA: TGTGCCAGCAGCCGCGAGGGGGGCAATCAGCCCCAGCATTTT.

Concerning this clone: Additional DNA sequences in this sample encode the identical CDR3. The chain couples TRBV28 to TRBJ2-5; the D is unclear. This CDR3 has 11 residues. Trimming stripped 7 bases from V and 5 bases from J, with 8 bases between. From germline, CDR1 is MDHEN and CDR2 SYDVKM. The DNA of the CDR3 is TGTGCCAGCAAAGTTCGGGAGACCCAGTACTTC. It is translated as CASKVRETQYF.

The V and J genes are TRBV27 and TRBJ2-5, with 9 bases aligning to TRBD2. V lost 1 base and J lost 2; bases outside the gene matches: 2. From germline, CDR1 is MNHEY and CDR2 SMNVEV (reference sequence). CDR3 size: 15 residues. CDR3 loop: CASSLWAGGQETQYF. The CDR3 DNA reads as TGTGCCAGCAGTTTATGGGCGGGAGGGCAAGAGACCCAGTACTTC.

The genes are TRBV9 and TRBJ2-7; D remains unclear. This CDR3 has 14 amino acids. Germline V gene data show CDR1 as SGDLS and CDR2 as YYNGEE. Trimming shortened V by 4 bases and J by 2 bases, and 13 bases separated the two germline ends. CDR3 amino acids: CASSPRTETYEQYF. In nucleotides, the CDR3 is TGTGCCAGCAGCCCACGGACGGAAACCTACGAGCAGTACTTC.

The chain recombines TRBV19 with TRBJ1-1, with D hard to call. Between the trimmed V and J ends, which lost 4 bases and 0 bases, there was a span of 18 bases. The CDR3 totals 17 residues. The germline gives CDR1 LNHDA, CDR2 SQIVND (reference sequence). The CDR3 DNA reads TGTGCCAGTAGTAGACTACGATCCGGAGGGATGAACACTGAAGCTTTCTTT. Its translation is CASSRLRSGGMNTEAFF. Using reference TRBV19 and TRBJ1-1 for the parts outside the CDR3, the full variable domain is DGGITQSPKYLFRKEGQNVTLSCEQNLNHDAMYWYRQDPGQGLRLIYYSQIVNDFQKGDIAEGYSVSREKKESFPLTVTSAQKNPTAFYLCASSRLRSGGMNTEAFFGQGTRLTVV.

CDR3 in amino acids: CASSGDSPYGYTF. The CDR3 DNA is TGTGCCAGCAGTGGGGACAGCCCTTATGGCTACACCTTC. V is TRBV6-1 and J is TRBJ1-2, with 7 bases matching TRBD1. Losses at the gene ends were 4 bases for V and 5 bases for J; bases not matched to a gene: 4. This CDR3 spans 13 amino acids. Germline V gene data show CDR1 as MNHNS and CDR2 as SASEGT.

The CDR3 reads CASSRQPEQSYNEQFF. The CDR3, as DNA: TGTGCCAGCAGCCGACAGCCCGAGCAGTCCTACAATGAGCAGTTCTTC. This chain links TRBV6-4 with TRBJ2-1; D is possibly TRBD1 (5 bases). The CDR3 runs 16 residues. V was shortened by 6 bases and J by 1 base, with 16 bases between the two germline ends. CDR1 MRHNA and CDR2 SNTAGT come from the germline V gene.

The chain is built from TRBV7-9 and TRBJ2-3; D not certain. The V gene lost 1 base and the J gene lost 0 bases, with 8 bases spanning the gap. CDR3 length: 15 residues. Germline loops: CDR1 SEHNR, CDR2 FQNEAQ (reference sequence). The CDR3 DNA reads TGTGCCAGCAGCTTAGTCCAGGCTAGCACAGATACGCAGTATTTT. Residues: CASSLVQASTDTQYF.

The CDR3 is CASSDRGRNEQYF. Here the CDR3 DNA reads TGTGCCAGCAGTGACAGGGGGCGCAACGAGCAGTACTTC. The V and J genes are TRBV2 and TRBJ2-7; TRBD1 matches at 8 bases. Germline CDR1 reads SNHLY; CDR2 reads FYNNEI. The CDR3 is made up of 13 amino acids. Trimming removed 3 bases from V and 5 bases from J; junction bases left unmatched: 3.

The rearrangement joins TRBV5-1 to TRBJ2-5, with a possible D match to TRBD1 (6 bases). CDR3 size: 15 residues. V lost 4 bases, J lost 4 bases, and 17 bases lay in between. Germline CDR1 and CDR2: SGHRS and YFSETQ. This chain's CDR3 is CASSAAYRVGETQYF. In DNA form, the CDR3 reads TGCGCCAGCAGCGCGGCTTACAGGGTTGGAGAGACCCAGTACTTC.

The chain employs TRBV7-3 and TRBJ2-3; 7 bases align to TRBD2. V gave up 2 bases and J gave up 2 bases; unmatched junction bases: 7. Germline-derived CDR1 and CDR2 are SGHTA and FQGTGA. The length of the CDR3 is 16 residues. The CDR3 sequence is CASSLFGGSDTDTQYF. The DNA of the CDR3 is TGTGCCAGCAGCTTATTCGGCGGGAGTGACACAGATACGCAGTATTTT.

Notes on this clone: Other DNA variants within this sample encode the same CDR3. This chain connects TRBV5-1 to TRBJ2-7, with TRBD1 matching 11 bases. V shed 3 bases and J 5 bases; nucleotides not matched to a gene: 4. The CDR3 consists of 14 residues. The V gene's germline CDR1 is SGHRS and CDR2 YFSETQ. The CDR3 sequence: CASSSGTGGNEQYF. CDR3 sequence (DNA): TGCGCCAGCAGCTCCGGGACAGGGGGTAACGAGCAGTACTTC.

The chain links TRBV29-1 to TRBJ2-3; maybe TRBD1 (5 bases). The CDR3 has 15 residues. Germline CDR1 is SQVTM and CDR2 is ANQGSEA. Between the trimmed V and J ends, which lost 3 bases and 2 bases, there was a span of 15 bases. The CDR3 nucleotides read TGCAGCGTTGATAGGGTTCAGGGTTACACAGATACGCAGTATTTT. This translates into CSVDRVQGYTDTQYF.

The genes are TRBV10-3 and TRBJ1-1; D is uncertain. The germline V gene has CDR1 ENHRY and CDR2 SYGVKD. The CDR3 totals 12 residues. V was cut by 2 bases and J by 7 bases, with 8 bases left in between. CDR3 loop: CAISETGGEAFF. In DNA form, the CDR3 reads TGTGCCATCAGTGAGACGGGAGGTGAAGCTTTCTTT.

The chain combines TRBV10-3 with TRBJ2-1; TRBD2 is a possible D gene (6 bases). The CDR3 totals 14 residues. V was cut by 3 bases and J by 5 bases, with 11 bases left in between. Per germline, CDR1 ENHRY and CDR2 SYGVKD. DNA of the CDR3: TGTGCCATCAGTGATGAACTAGCCAACAATGAGCAGTTCTTC. Translation gives CAISDELANNEQFF.

This clone was seen a handful of times. The sample has other DNA sequences that encode this CDR3 too. This chain connects TRBV18 to TRBJ2-7, with TRBD2 identical over 8 bases. This CDR3 has 14 residues. The junction had 1 base not matched to a gene; V was cut back by 1 base and J by 2 bases. CDR1 KGHSH and CDR2 LQKENI come from the germline V gene. This CDR3 reads CASSPLAGTYEQYF. The DNA of the CDR3 is TGTGCCAGCTCACCACTAGCGGGGACCTACGAGCAGTACTTC.

V and J are TRBV28 and TRBJ1-2; 12 positions agree with TRBD1. The length of the CDR3 is 15 residues. The V and J ends lost 7 bases and 4 bases, in that order; junction bases with no gene match: 7. Germline lookup yields CDR1 MDHEN and CDR2 SYDVKM. The CDR3 loop reads CASNSGTGGVYGYTF. In DNA form, the CDR3 reads TGTGCCAGCAATAGTGGGACAGGGGGCGTCTATGGCTACACCTTC.

The chain employs TRBV19 and TRBJ1-5; a weak D match, TRBD1 (6 bases). Germline V gene sequence: CDR1 LNHDA, CDR2 SQIVND (reference sequence). This CDR3 has 16 residues. V was trimmed by 5 bases and J by 0 bases, leaving 14 bases between them. The CDR3 protein is CASSVGTGASNQPQHF. In DNA form, the CDR3 reads TGTGCCAGTAGTGTCGGTACGGGGGCTAGCAATCAGCCCCAGCATTTT.

V usage is TRBV9 and J usage is TRBJ2-7; 10 bases are shared with TRBD2. The CDR3 spans 13 residues. The germline CDR1 and CDR2 sequences are SGDLS and YYNGEE. Germline trimming cut 4 bases from V and 5 bases from J; bases unmatched to any gene: 3. The CDR3: CASSSSGRDEQYF. CDR3 DNA sequence: TGTGCCAGCAGCTCTAGCGGGAGAGACGAGCAGTACTTC.

The rearrangement links TRBV7-6 to TRBJ1-1; TRBD1 aligns across 8 bases. V gave up 5 bases and J gave up 7 bases; unmatched junction bases: 12. This CDR3 spans 15 amino acids. CDR1 is SGHVS and CDR2 is FNYEAQ in the germline V gene. CDR3 residues: CASSGRWTGSGEAFF. In DNA, the CDR3 is TGTGCCAGCAGCGGGCGATGGACAGGGTCGGGTGAAGCTTTCTTT.

The genes are TRBV30 and TRBJ1-3, with D unclear. Per germline, CDR1 GTSNPN and CDR2 SVGIG (reference sequence). CDR3 length: 14 residues. V gave up 3 bases and J gave up 5 bases, with 14 bases separating them. The CDR3 region has the DNA TGTGCCTGGAGCCCCTCCCCGGGGAGAAACACCATATATTTT. This gives the protein CAWSPSPGRNTIYF.

The V and J genes are TRBV28 and TRBJ1-5; D is unclear. V was trimmed by 4 bases and J by 9 bases, leaving 19 bases between them. The CDR3 is 15 residues long. CDR1 and CDR2 (germline): MDHEN, SYDVKM. The CDR3 protein is CASSSWAGRPGPQHF. DNA for the CDR3: TGTGCCAGCAGTTCGTGGGCCGGGAGGCCCGGGCCCCAGCATTTT.

This chain uses TRBV14 with TRBJ1-5, with D possibly TRBD1 on 5 matching bases. With 4 bases removed from V and 5 bases from J, the gap between germline ends came to 21 bases. CDR1 and CDR2 from the germline V gene are SGHDN and FVKESK. CDR3 size: 17 residues. CDR3 nucleotide sequence: TGTGCCAGCAGCCCATCACCGGCCAGGGAGAACCATCAGCCCCAGCATTTT. Protein product: CASSPSPARENHQPQHF.

The chain carries TRBV5-8 and TRBJ1-5; weak D call: TRBD1 (5 bases). V was clipped by 4 bases and J by 4 bases, with 21 bases between them. Germline CDR1 reads SGHTS; CDR2 reads YDEGEE. The CDR3 runs 17 residues. CDR3 loop: CASSPRTFGTVNQPQHF. The DNA of the CDR3 is TGTGCCAGCAGCCCAAGGACCTTCGGGACGGTAAATCAGCCCCAGCATTTT.

This clone was counted a single time. The chain uses TRBV5-4 and TRBJ2-2, with 7 positions matching TRBD1. The CDR3 has 16 residues. V gave up 0 bases and J gave up 4 bases; unmatched junction bases: 6. CDR1 and CDR2 from the germline V gene are SGHNT and YYREEE (reference sequence). This CDR3 is CASSLETGATTGELFF. The CDR3 DNA follows: TGTGCCAGCAGCTTGGAAACAGGGGCGACCACCGGGGAGCTGTTTTTT.

The rearrangement links TRBV27 to TRBJ2-1; D not certain. The CDR3 spans 19 residues. Trimming left V 2 bases short and J 0 bases short, with 20 bases between. Germline V gives CDR1 MNHEY, CDR2 SMNVEV (reference sequence). CDR3 protein: CASSLPSPRPHPSYNEQFF. The DNA of the CDR3 is TGTGCCAGCAGTTTACCATCACCCCGCCCTCACCCCTCCTACAATGAGCAGTTCTTC.

The chain couples TRBV19 to TRBJ1-2, with 10 positions matching TRBD1. Germline trimming cut 3 bases from V and 8 bases from J; bases unmatched to any gene: 9. CDR3 length: 15 amino acids. The germline gives CDR1 LNHDA, CDR2 SQIVND (reference sequence). CDR3 sequence: CASSMAFGTGAGYTF. DNA for the CDR3: TGTGCCAGTAGTATGGCCTTTGGGACAGGGGCCGGCTACACCTTC.

CDR3 nucleotide sequence: TGTGCCAGCAGCTTGAACAGGGGCCTCTACAATGAGCAGTTCTTC. Translated, it gives CASSLNRGLYNEQFF. J is TRBJ2-1 and V is TRBV7-2, with 7 bases fitting TRBD1. The CDR3 runs 15 residues. Germline-derived CDR1 and CDR2 are SGHTA and FQGNSA. With V trimmed by 3 bases and J by 3 bases, 5 bases remained unmatched.

The V call is TRBV5-8, the J call TRBJ2-2; TRBD1 might be the D (6 bases). This CDR3 contains 15 residues. The germline V gene has CDR1 SGHTS and CDR2 YDEGEE. Trimming took 4 bases from V and 2 from J, leaving 12 bases between them. In DNA form, the CDR3 reads TGTGCCAGCAGCCCCTACAGGGCCAACACCGGGGAGCTGTTTTTT. It translates to CASSPYRANTGELFF.

The rearrangement uses TRBV5-4 and TRBJ2-2; D is unclear. V lost 2 bases, J lost 4 bases, and 12 bases lay in between. The CDR3 is 15 residues long. In germline, CDR1 is SGHNT, CDR2 YYREEE (reference sequence). CDR3 loop: CASSFFTGTTGELFF. In DNA form, the CDR3 reads TGTGCCAGCAGCTTTTTCACCGGAACCACCGGGGAGCTGTTTTTT.